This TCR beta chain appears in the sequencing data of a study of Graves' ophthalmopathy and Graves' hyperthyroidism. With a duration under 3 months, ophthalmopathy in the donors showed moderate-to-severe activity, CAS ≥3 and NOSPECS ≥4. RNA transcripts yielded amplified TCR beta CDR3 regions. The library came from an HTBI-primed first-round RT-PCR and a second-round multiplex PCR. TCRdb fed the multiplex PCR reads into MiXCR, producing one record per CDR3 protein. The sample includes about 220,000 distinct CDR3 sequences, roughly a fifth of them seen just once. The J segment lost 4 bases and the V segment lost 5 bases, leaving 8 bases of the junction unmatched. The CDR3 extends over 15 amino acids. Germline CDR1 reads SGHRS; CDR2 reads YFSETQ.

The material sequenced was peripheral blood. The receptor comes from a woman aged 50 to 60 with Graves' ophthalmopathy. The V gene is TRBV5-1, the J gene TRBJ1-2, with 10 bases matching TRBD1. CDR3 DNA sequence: TGCGCCAGCAGAAAAGACAGGGGGCCTTTCTATGGCTACACCTTC. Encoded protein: CASRKDRGPFYGYTF.